The 6 T cell receptor beta chains given below trace back to one sample, sequenced in a study of blood T cell repertoires in COVID-19. Clones were read by immunoSEQ multiplex PCR, and TCRdb kept only the in-frame ones, dropping some. Of around 230,000 clones detected, about four fifths appear once; the ten largest clones hold 8.2%. Material for sequencing was peripheral blood. The receptors derive from a woman aged 45-65 years with acute or convalescent COVID-19.

V is TRBV11-2 and J is TRBJ2-3; 7 bases fit TRBD2. This CDR3 has 15 amino acids. The V segment lost 6 bases and the J segment 0 bases; nucleotides outside the gene matches: 6. CDR1 and CDR2 from the germline V gene are SGHAT and FQNNGV. The CDR3 sequence: CASRRLALSTDTQYF. In nucleotides, the CDR3 is TGTGCCAGCAGACGACTAGCTCTTAGCACAGATACGCAGTATTTT.

The rearrangement links TRBV29-1 to TRBJ2-5, with 14 bases fitting TRBD2. The trim removed 5 bases at V and 4 bases at J, leaving 18 bases unmatched. Germline V gene lookup returns CDR1 SQVTM and CDR2 ANQGSEA. This CDR3 has 19 residues. This CDR3 reads CSVQGGWGTSGSPRETQYF. The CDR3 DNA reads as TGCAGCGTTCAAGGAGGGTGGGGGACTAGCGGGAGCCCACGAGAGACCCAGTACTTC.

The gene calls are TRBV19 and TRBJ1-5; weak D call: TRBD1 (6 bases). The CDR3 sequence is 16 residues long. Germline-derived CDR1 and CDR2 are LNHDA and SQIVND (reference sequence). V lost 7 bases, J lost 1 base, and 17 bases lay in between. CDR3 amino acids: CASTPLTGLSNQPQHF. The CDR3 bases are TGTGCCAGTACCCCCCTGACAGGATTAAGCAATCAGCCCCAGCATTTT.

This rearrangement joins TRBV6-5 to TRBJ1-2; TRBD1 matches at 8 bases. Losses at the gene ends were 2 bases for V and 7 bases for J; bases not matched to a gene: 9. The CDR3 is 15 amino acids. Per the germline V gene, CDR1 is MNHEY and CDR2 is SVGAGI. CDR3 protein: CASSYHQDRDLGYTF. Written as DNA, the CDR3 is TGTGCCAGCAGTTACCATCAGGACAGGGATCTTGGCTACACCTTC.

A few counts support this clone. The chain combines TRBV27 with TRBJ2-7; 13 positions match TRBD2. V lost 4 bases to trimming and J lost 3 bases; unmatched junction nucleotides: 3. CDR1 and CDR2 from the germline V gene are MNHEY and SMNVEV (reference sequence). The CDR3 extends over 15 amino acids. This CDR3 is CASSSRTSGSYEQYF. DNA of the CDR3: TGTGCCAGCAGTTCACGGACTAGCGGGAGCTACGAGCAGTACTTC.

The CDR3 bases are TGTGCCAGCAGCCGATCCCCATGGCAGGGAAAAGAGACCCAGTACTTC. This encodes CASSRSPWQGKETQYF. This chain links TRBV27 with TRBJ2-5; TRBD1 is a possible D gene (5 bases). Trimming took off 6 bases at V and 3 bases at J, with 20 bases between the two ends. Germline V CDR1 and CDR2: MNHEY, SMNVEV (reference sequence). CDR3 length: 16 residues.